The TCR beta chain described here comes from a study of shared clonotypes between healthy human individuals. Study results and limitations: Expectations were that clonotype sharing among donors would be affected by sequencing depth. Some naive CD4 clonotypes, roughly 5%, turned up in common across several donors.

TCRdb's table, derived via immunoSEQ multiplex PCR, lists solely in-frame clones and lacks some. The repertoire includes around 2,100,000 clones, 85% to 95% of them detected once, and 1% to 1.5% sits in the top ten. Naive CD8 cells lacked CD45RO, underwent positive selection for CCR7 and left out terminally differentiated effector memory CD45RA+ cells. Healthy and HIV-negative, the adult donors had no recent acute infections or vaccinations. CDR1 SGHDT and CDR2 YYEEEE come from the germline V gene. V trimming: 5 bases; J trimming: 5 bases; junction bases outside the gene matches: 7. The CDR3 length is 14 residues. About this clone itself: Its specificity is unknown.

The chain carries TRBV5-6 and TRBJ2-5; 9 bases are shared with TRBD2. The sequenced sample was naive CD8+ T cells sorted from blood. The sequence derives from a man aged 18 to 29 in good health. The CDR3 loop reads CASRIAGVHETQYF. Here the CDR3 DNA reads TGTGCCAGCAGGATAGCGGGAGTTCACGAGACCCAGTACTTC.